The next 28 T cell receptor beta chains were all read from a single sample in a study of OX40 agonist ivuxolimab in advanced cancers. The table came from immunoSEQ multiplex PCR; TCRdb's copy has only in-frame clones and leaves some out. Here the sample spans over 55,000 clones, about 79% being singletons. This sample comprised CD4+ or CD8+ T cells sorted from blood, obtained in a trial of the OX40 agonist ivuxolimab. The receptors come from an adult with an advanced solid tumor such as melanoma, head and neck, liver or kidney cancer.

The chain links TRBV28 to TRBJ2-1, with 10 bases fitting TRBD1. The CDR3 length is 15 residues. The V and J ends lost 0 bases and 6 bases, in that order; junction bases with no gene match: 2. In germline, CDR1 is MDHEN, CDR2 SYDVKM. As DNA, the CDR3 is TGTGCCAGCAGTTTATGGACAGGGGGCCGCAATGAGCAGTTCTTC. It specifies CASSLWTGGRNEQFF. The full variable domain, with the rest looked up from reference TRBV28 and TRBJ2-1, is DVKVTQSSRYLVKRTGEKVFLECVQDMDHENMFWYRQDPGLGLRLIYFSYDVKMKEKGDIPEGYSVSREKKERFSLILESASTNQTSMYLCASSLWTGGRNEQFFGPGTRLTVL.

V and J are TRBV9 and TRBJ2-1; 7 positions agree with TRBD1. Germline V lookup: CDR1 SGDLS, CDR2 YYNGEE. V lost 4 bases, J lost 1 base, and 2 bases stayed unmatched. CDR3 length equals 14 residues. CDR3 nucleotide sequence: TGTGCCAGCAGCCCAGGGGGATCCTACAATGAGCAGTTCTTC. Protein: CASSPGGSYNEQFF.

Concerning this clone itself: This sample includes further DNA sequences coding for the same CDR3. The chain couples TRBV19 to TRBJ2-2; unclear D gene. The length of the CDR3 is 11 residues. Germline V CDR1 and CDR2: LNHDA, SQIVND (reference sequence). Deletions cut 5 bases from V and 8 bases from J, with 6 bases between. The CDR3 DNA reads TGTGCCAGTAGTCTGAGTGGGGAGCTGTTTTTT. Its protein product is CASSLSGELFF. Full variable domain (remainder filled in from reference TRBV19 and TRBJ2-2): DGGITQSPKYLFRKEGQNVTLSCEQNLNHDAMYWYRQDPGQGLRLIYYSQIVNDFQKGDIAEGYSVSREKKESFPLTVTSAQKNPTAFYLCASSLSGELFFGEGSRLTVL.

The J gene is TRBJ2-2, the V gene TRBV18; 8 bases are a match to TRBD2. V dropped 6 bases and J dropped 1; count of bases not matched to a gene: 1. Per the germline V gene, CDR1 is KGHSH and CDR2 is LQKENI. The CDR3 runs 14 residues. CDR3 in amino acids: CASSLAGNTGELFF. CDR3 nucleotide sequence: TGTGCCAGCTCTCTAGCGGGGAACACCGGGGAGCTGTTTTTT.

V is TRBV6-1 and J is TRBJ2-7, with D possibly TRBD2 on 6 matching bases. Trimming removed 4 bases at V and 3 bases at J, with 13 bases between. The CDR3 consists of 14 residues. Germline CDR1 reads MNHNS; CDR2 reads SASEGT. The CDR3 nucleotides read TGTGCCAGCAGTGCAAGAGGAGGGTACTACGAGCAGTACTTC. It yields the protein CASSARGGYYEQYF.

V and J are TRBV5-1 and TRBJ2-1; 13 bases match TRBD2. The CDR3 consists of 14 residues. Germline V gene sequence: CDR1 SGHRS, CDR2 YFSETQ. J was trimmed by 9 bases and V by 3 bases; bases with no gene match: 3. Here the CDR3 DNA reads TGCGCCAGCAGCTCGGGACTAGCGGGGCCTGAGCAGTTCTTC. Residues: CASSSGLAGPEQFF.

DNA of the CDR3: TGTGCCAGTGGGGGACTACTTCTGGACGAGCAGTTCTTC. Translating gives CASGGLLLDEQFF. The V call is TRBV19, the J call TRBJ2-1; 7 bases map to TRBD2. This CDR3 contains 13 residues. CDR1 is LNHDA and CDR2 is SQIVND in the germline V gene (reference sequence). V lost 8 bases, J lost 10 bases, and 11 bases stayed unmatched.

The chain recombines TRBV4-1 with TRBJ1-1; no clear D gene. Trimming took off 6 bases at V and 3 bases at J, with 14 bases between the two ends. This CDR3 is built from 14 residues. In germline, CDR1 is MGHRA, CDR2 YSYEKL. In nucleotides, the CDR3 is TGCGCCAGCAGTCGGGTGGAGAGGGACACTGAAGCTTTCTTT. Its translation: CASSRVERDTEAFF.

V usage is TRBV28 and J usage is TRBJ2-5; no reliable D call. Looked up from germline, CDR1 is MDHEN and CDR2 is SYDVKM. Trimming removed 5 bases at V and 5 bases at J, with 12 bases between. This CDR3 contains 13 residues. CDR3 sequence reads: CASSQSGRETQYF. The DNA for the CDR3 is TGTGCCAGCAGTCAATCCGGTCGGGAGACCCAGTACTTC.

The chain is built from TRBV11-2 and TRBJ2-7; no reliable D call. The CDR3 consists of 13 residues. Trimming stripped 3 bases from V and 4 bases from J, with 10 bases between. CDR1 SGHAT and CDR2 FQNNGV come from the germline V gene. CDR3 in DNA: TGTGCCAGCAGCTTGTATGAGGTTTACGAGCAGTACTTC. It is translated as CASSLYEVYEQYF.

Only one count was recorded for this clone. The rearrangement joins TRBV9 to TRBJ2-1; 8 bases fit TRBD2. V was pared by 1 base and J by 7 bases, with 7 bases of the junction left unmatched. The CDR3 covers 15 residues. The V gene's germline CDR1 is SGDLS and CDR2 YYNGEE. DNA of the CDR3: TGTGCCAGCAGCGTACTCGGGGCGGGAGGTAATGAGCAGTTCTTC. Encoded protein: CASSVLGAGGNEQFF.

This clone was seen more than once but under ten times. The CDR3 sequence is CASRAGTGDSGANVLTF. The CDR3 DNA reads TGTGCCAGCAGGGCCGGGACAGGGGACTCTGGGGCCAACGTCCTGACTTTC. The chain joins TRBV2 to TRBJ2-6, with 10 nucleotides matching TRBD1. Germline CDR1 SNHLY, CDR2 FYNNEI. J gave up 0 bases and V 6 bases, and 5 bases lay outside the gene matches. There are 17 residues in the CDR3.

The CDR3 loop reads CASSLREGDTQYF. CDR3 sequence (DNA): TGTGCCAGCAGTTTGCGGGAGGGGGATACGCAGTATTTT. The rearrangement links TRBV27 to TRBJ2-3; 9 bases are shared with TRBD2. Trimming took 3 bases from V and 6 from J; bases not matched to a gene: 1. The CDR3 has 13 residues. The germline V gene encodes CDR1 MNHEY and CDR2 SMNVEV (reference sequence).

The chain links TRBV28 to TRBJ1-2, with 9 positions matching TRBD1. CDR1 is MDHEN, CDR2 SYDVKM, per germline. The V gene end was trimmed by 5 bases and the J gene end by 6 bases; junction bases not matched to a gene: 10. CDR3 length equals 15 residues. DNA for the CDR3: TGTGCCAGCAGTACAACAGGGGGCTGGGTAAATGGCTACACCTTC. Translation gives CASSTTGGWVNGYTF.

The chain employs TRBV10-3 and TRBJ2-7; the match to TRBD2 covers 7 bases. This CDR3 spans 15 amino acids. The V and J ends lost 2 bases and 4 bases, in that order; junction bases with no gene match: 8. Looked up from germline, CDR1 is ENHRY and CDR2 is SYGVKD. CDR3 in DNA: TGTGCCATCAGTGAGGCCCTTGGGGGGGTTTACGAGCAGTACTTC. The encoded protein is CAISEALGGVYEQYF.

The rearrangement links TRBV9 to TRBJ2-5, with 8 bases identical to TRBD1. V lost 4 bases to trimming and J lost 3 bases; unmatched junction nucleotides: 8. The CDR3 totals 15 residues. From germline, CDR1 is SGDLS and CDR2 YYNGEE. CDR3 loop: CASSSTHRGEETQYF. The CDR3 DNA follows: TGTGCCAGCAGCTCAACCCACAGGGGGGAAGAGACCCAGTACTTC. The variable domain in full, completed from reference TRBV9 and TRBJ2-5, reads DSGVTQTPKHLITATGQRVTLRCSPRSGDLSVYWYQQSLDQGLQFLIQYYNGEERAKGNILERFSAQQFPDLHSELNLSSLELGDSALYFCASSSTHRGEETQYFGPGTRLLVL.

Turning to this clone: Other nucleotide sequences in the sample specify the same CDR3. This chain links TRBV5-1 with TRBJ2-5, with D unclear. CDR3 length equals 12 residues. Deletions cut 0 bases from V and 1 base from J, with 1 base between. Germline V gives CDR1 SGHRS, CDR2 YFSETQ. CDR3 in amino acids: CASSLAQETQYF. In DNA form, the CDR3 reads TGCGCCAGCAGCTTGGCCCAAGAGACCCAGTACTTC.

The genes are TRBV5-6 and TRBJ1-2; weak D call: TRBD1 (6 bases). The germline CDR1 and CDR2 sequences are SGHDT and YYEEEE. The CDR3 is 15 residues long. Trimming shortened V by 4 bases and J by 0 bases, and 13 bases separated the two germline ends. The chain's CDR3 is CASSPTGKPNYGYTF. In nucleotides, the CDR3 is TGTGCCAGCAGCCCCACAGGGAAACCTAACTATGGCTACACCTTC.

This clone occurred a few times. This CDR3 is CASSPTGLAVYEQYF. CDR3 coding DNA: TGTGCCAGCTCACCTACGGGACTAGCAGTCTACGAGCAGTACTTC. The V call is TRBV18, the J call TRBJ2-7; 9 bases line up with TRBD2. This CDR3 has 15 amino acids. After removal of 3 bases from V and 3 bases from J, the junction contained 6 bases not matched to a gene. Looked up from germline, CDR1 is KGHSH and CDR2 is LQKENI.

The chain has TRBV9 and TRBJ2-1; 7 positions agree with TRBD2. Germline loops: CDR1 SGDLS, CDR2 YYNGEE. This CDR3 is 15 amino acids long. V lost 7 bases, J lost 3 bases, and 10 bases stayed unmatched. CDR3 sequence (DNA): TGTGCCAGCCTGTACCCGGGAGGCCACTACAATGAGCAGTTCTTC. Protein: CASLYPGGHYNEQFF.

This chain links TRBV7-9 with TRBJ1-2, with no clear D. Trimming took off 5 bases at V and 5 bases at J, with 9 bases between the two ends. This CDR3 is built from 12 residues. Looked up from germline, CDR1 is SEHNR and CDR2 is FQNEAQ (reference sequence). The CDR3 protein is CASSRWEYGYTF. Here the CDR3 DNA reads TGTGCCAGCAGCAGATGGGAGTATGGCTACACCTTC.

The chain couples TRBV5-1 to TRBJ2-2; tentative D call: TRBD1 (6 bases). V lost 2 bases and J 6 bases, leaving 23 bases between the germline ends. The CDR3 length is 18 residues. Germline CDR1 SGHRS, CDR2 YFSETQ. CDR3 protein: CASSFDRSRGTRAGELFF. The CDR3 nucleotides are TGCGCCAGCAGCTTCGACCGTTCCAGGGGAACGAGGGCCGGGGAGCTGTTTTTT. Looking up the rest from reference TRBV5-1 and TRBJ2-2 gives the full variable domain: KAGVTQTPRYLIKTRGQQVTLSCSPISGHRSVSWYQQTPGQGLQFLFEYFSETQRNKGNFPGRFSGRQFSNSRSEMNVSTLELGDSALYLCASSFDRSRGTRAGELFFGEGSRLTVL.

This sequence joins TRBV6-5 and TRBJ2-1; no clear D gene. CDR1 is MNHEY and CDR2 is SVGAGI in the germline V gene. V lost 0 bases and J lost 3, with 12 bases in between. CDR3 length: 16 residues. The CDR3 spells CASSYSGGTNYNEQFF. For the CDR3, the DNA is TGTGCCAGCAGTTACTCGGGCGGAACTAACTACAATGAGCAGTTCTTC.

The table lists this clone with a count of one. J is TRBJ1-1 and V is TRBV28; 7 nucleotides match TRBD1. V trimming: 6 bases; J trimming: 4 bases; junction bases outside the gene matches: 8. The V gene's germline CDR1 is MDHEN and CDR2 SYDVKM. This CDR3 has 14 amino acids. CDR3 sequence: CASSFTGAATEAFF. The CDR3 DNA sequence: TGTGCCAGCAGCTTTACAGGGGCGGCCACTGAAGCTTTCTTT.

This clone was seen only a few times. The chain recombines TRBV4-1 with TRBJ2-1, with 11 bases matching TRBD2. Germline trimming cut 3 bases from V and 0 bases from J; bases unmatched to any gene: 13. The CDR3 runs to 20 residues. CDR1 is MGHRA, CDR2 YSYEKL, per germline. The CDR3 bases are TGCGCCAGCAGCCATACCCCGGGACTAGCGGAACCGAGCTCCTACAATGAGCAGTTCTTC. Encoded protein: CASSHTPGLAEPSSYNEQFF.

This clone is a singleton in its sample. V and J are TRBV7-8 and TRBJ2-3, with 11 bases matching TRBD2. This CDR3 has 17 residues. V lost 4 bases and J lost 1; bases outside the gene matches: 7. Germline V CDR1 and CDR2: SGHVS, FQNEAQ. CDR3 sequence reads: CASSSQGGLAGTDTQYF. CDR3 nucleotides: TGTGCCAGCAGCTCCCAAGGGGGACTAGCGGGCACAGATACGCAGTATTTT.

V usage is TRBV7-9 and J usage is TRBJ1-1, with 7 nucleotides matching TRBD1. CDR1 is SEHNR and CDR2 is FQNEAQ in the germline V gene (reference sequence). There are 13 residues in the CDR3. V lost 5 bases, J lost 7 bases, and 7 bases stayed unmatched. CDR3 loop: CASSPGTDVEAFF. The CDR3 region has the DNA TGTGCCAGCAGCCCCGGGACAGACGTTGAAGCTTTCTTT. The entire variable domain, with the rest obtained from reference TRBV7-9 and TRBJ1-1, is as follows: DTGVSQNPRHKITKRGQNVTFRCDPISEHNRLYWYRQTLGQGPEFLTYFQNEAQLEKSRLLSDRFSAERPKGSFSTLEIQRTEQGDSAMYLCASSPGTDVEAFFGQGTRLTVV.

The gene calls are TRBV5-4 and TRBJ2-5, with D perhaps TRBD1 (5 bases). Germline V gene data show CDR1 as SGHNT and CDR2 as YYREEE (reference sequence). The V end was cut by 3 bases, the J end by 5 bases, with 14 bases between. The CDR3 is made up of 14 amino acids. CDR3 region: CASSSPRADETQYF. CDR3 sequence (DNA): TGTGCCAGCAGCTCCCCCAGGGCAGACGAGACCCAGTACTTC.